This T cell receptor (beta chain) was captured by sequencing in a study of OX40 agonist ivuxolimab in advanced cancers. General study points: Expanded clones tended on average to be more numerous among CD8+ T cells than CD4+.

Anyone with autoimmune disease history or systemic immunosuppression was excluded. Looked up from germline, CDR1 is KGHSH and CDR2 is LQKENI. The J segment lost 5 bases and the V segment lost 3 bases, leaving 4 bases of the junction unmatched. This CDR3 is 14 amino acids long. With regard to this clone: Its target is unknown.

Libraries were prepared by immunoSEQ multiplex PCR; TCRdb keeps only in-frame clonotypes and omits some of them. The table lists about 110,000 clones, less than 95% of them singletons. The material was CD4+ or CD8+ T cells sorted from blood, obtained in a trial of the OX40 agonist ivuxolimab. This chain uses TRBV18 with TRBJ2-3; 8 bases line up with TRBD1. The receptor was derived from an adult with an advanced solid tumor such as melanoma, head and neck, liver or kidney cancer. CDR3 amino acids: CASSPDRVRDTQYF. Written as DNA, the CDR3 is TGTGCCAGCTCACCGGACAGGGTGAGAGATACGCAGTATTTT. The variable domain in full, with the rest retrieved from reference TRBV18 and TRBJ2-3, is NAGVMQNPRHLVRRRGQEARLRCSPMKGHSHVYWYRQLPEEGLKFMVYLQKENIIDESGMPKERFSAEFPKEGPSILRIQQVVRGDSAAYFCASSPDRVRDTQYFGPGTRLTVL.